The next 30 T cell receptor beta chains were all read from a single sample in a study of T cell clonotyping in hematopoietic cell transplantation. Noted time point: recipient sample about 28 days before transplant, after cytoreduction. Some clones are missing from TCRdb's copy, which holds only in-frame ones; the method was immunoSEQ multiplex PCR. The table records about 76,000 clones, 90% to 97% of them present only once. Sequencing was performed on peripheral blood mononuclear cells, taken before stem cell transplant. The receptors come from a woman aged 50 to 60 with acute myeloid leukemia. Some clones in this sample may be carry-over from other donors' samples.

The chain has TRBV6-1 and TRBJ2-5, with TRBD2 matching over 10 bases. V gave up 7 bases and J gave up 1 base; unmatched junction bases: 6. The CDR3 is 15 residues long. The V gene's germline CDR1 is MNHNS and CDR2 SASEGT. The CDR3 bases are TGTGCCAGCAATCGACTAGCGGGTATCCAAGAGACCCAGTACTTC. It specifies CASNRLAGIQETQYF.

CDR3 DNA: TGTGCCAGCAGTTATGCGGGGGCTAGCACAGATACGCAGTATTTT. Translated, it gives CASSYAGASTDTQYF. The genes are TRBV6-6 and TRBJ2-3; maybe TRBD2 (7 bases). Germline CDR1 is MNHNY and CDR2 is SVGAGI (reference sequence). The V gene lost 3 bases and the J gene lost 0 bases, with 10 bases spanning the gap. This CDR3 is 15 amino acids long.

The genes are TRBV10-3 and TRBJ1-1; D uncertain. CDR1 ENHRY and CDR2 SYGVKD come from the germline V gene. CDR3 length: 11 residues. V lost 4 bases, J lost 5 bases, and 5 bases lay in between. CDR3 loop: CAISGGTEAFF. For the CDR3, the DNA is TGTGCCATCAGTGGGGGTACTGAAGCTTTCTTT.

V is TRBV30 and J is TRBJ1-6, with D unclear. Per germline, CDR1 GTSNPN and CDR2 SVGIG (reference sequence). CDR3 length: 14 amino acids. V was cut by 5 bases and J by 0 bases, with 8 bases left in between. CDR3 in DNA: TGTGCCTGGTGTTTGAGCTCCTATAATTCACCCCTCCACTTT. Its protein product is CAWCLSSYNSPLHF.

The chain combines TRBV30 with TRBJ1-1; a possible D gene is TRBD1 (6 bases). Germline V lookup: CDR1 GTSNPN, CDR2 SVGIG (reference sequence). This CDR3 has 13 amino acids. Trimming removed 6 bases at V and 1 base at J, with 12 bases between. CDR3 nucleotides: TGTGCCTGCCGGGACAACTGGAACACTGAAGCTTTCTTT. Amino acid sequence: CACRDNWNTEAFF. The complete variable domain, with remaining parts taken from reference TRBV30 and TRBJ1-1, reads SQTIHQWPATLVQPVGSPLSLECTVEGTSNPNLYWYRQAAGRGLQLLFYSVGIGQISSEVPQNLSASRPQDRQFILSSKKLLLSDSGFYLCACRDNWNTEAFFGQGTRLTVV.

The table lists this clone with a count of one. The chain combines TRBV6-5 with TRBJ2-5, with 9 bases that match TRBD2. Germline V gene sequence: CDR1 MNHEY, CDR2 SVGAGI. This CDR3 is built from 16 residues. With 2 bases clipped from V and 7 bases from J, the junction kept 11 bases outside the gene matches. In nucleotides, the CDR3 is TGTGCCAGCAGTTACGTTCTTAGCGGGAGCGGTGGGACCCAGTACTTC. It translates to CASSYVLSGSGGTQYF.

This rearrangement joins TRBV30 to TRBJ2-7; the D is unclear. The CDR3 is 12 amino acids. Germline assignment: CDR1 GTSNPN and CDR2 SVGIG (reference sequence). Trimming stripped 8 bases from V and 3 bases from J, with 14 bases between. CDR3 in amino acids: CARKGWVYEQYF. The DNA for the CDR3 is TGTGCCCGCAAGGGTTGGGTCTACGAGCAGTACTTC.

This clone was found once. The chain is built from TRBV18 and TRBJ1-5; D is unresolved. CDR1 is KGHSH and CDR2 is LQKENI in the germline V gene. The V end lost 3 bases, the J end lost 0 bases, and 9 bases lay between the germline ends. The CDR3 consists of 15 residues. The CDR3 region has the DNA TGTGCCAGCTCACCTTTTGAGGCTAGCAATCAGCCCCAGCATTTT. Translated, it gives CASSPFEASNQPQHF.

This clone has only one observation. The gene calls are TRBV5-4 and TRBJ1-4; D ambiguous. The CDR3 is 15 amino acids. Germline assignment: CDR1 SGHNT and CDR2 YYREEE (reference sequence). V shed 4 bases and J shed 3 bases, with 13 bases lying between them. The CDR3 protein is CASSLKVGANEKLFF. The DNA of the CDR3 is TGTGCCAGCAGCCTCAAAGTCGGGGCTAATGAAAAACTGTTTTTT.

The rearrangement links TRBV19 to TRBJ1-5; 8 nucleotides agree with TRBD1. This CDR3 spans 14 amino acids. Per the germline V gene, CDR1 is LNHDA and CDR2 is SQIVND (reference sequence). The J segment lost 5 bases and the V segment lost 4 bases, leaving 4 bases of the junction unmatched. DNA of the CDR3: TGTGCCAGTAGTAACGACAGGGGCCATCAGCCCCAGCATTTT. Translation: CASSNDRGHQPQHF.

This chain links TRBV5-1 with TRBJ1-1; D gene ambiguous. The CDR3 is 11 amino acids. CDR1 is SGHRS and CDR2 is YFSETQ in the germline V gene. V shed 5 bases and J shed 4 bases, with 6 bases lying between them. The CDR3 DNA sequence: TGCGCCAGCAGAGACTTCACTGAAGCTTTCTTT. This gives the protein CASRDFTEAFF.

This clone appeared once. V gene TRBV30 combines with J gene TRBJ1-1; TRBD1 might be the D (5 bases). Per germline, CDR1 GTSNPN and CDR2 SVGIG (reference sequence). V lost 4 bases, J lost 0 bases, and 12 bases lay in between. The CDR3 extends over 14 amino acids. CDR3 bases: TGTGCCTGGAACCAGGGCCCTATGAACACTGAAGCTTTCTTT. Translating it yields CAWNQGPMNTEAFF.

CDR3 residues: CASSQDGNRAGELFF. DNA for the CDR3: TGTGCCAGCAGCCAAGACGGGAACCGGGCCGGGGAGCTGTTTTTT. The chain employs TRBV4-2 and TRBJ2-2; perhaps TRBD2 as D (5 bases). Germline loops: CDR1 LGHNA, CDR2 YNFKEQ. Trimming removed 0 bases at V and 6 bases at J, with 11 bases between. This CDR3 region has 15 residues.

The chain recombines TRBV6-1 with TRBJ1-6, with a tentative D call TRBD1 (5 bases). Trimming shortened V by 7 bases and J by 9 bases, and 16 bases separated the two germline ends. The CDR3 has 14 amino acids. The V gene's germline CDR1 is MNHNS and CDR2 SASEGT. This CDR3 reads CASKPGLDFSPLHF. CDR3 nucleotides: TGTGCCAGCAAGCCGGGACTAGATTTTTCACCCCTCCACTTT.

The chain couples TRBV4-2 to TRBJ2-5, with D possibly matching TRBD2 (6 bases). The CDR3 runs to 15 residues. CDR1 is LGHNA and CDR2 is YNFKEQ in the germline V gene. V was trimmed by 2 bases and J by 4 bases, leaving 14 bases between them. The CDR3 nucleotides read TGTGCCAGCAGCCAAAGCGGCGGGAACCCAGAGACCCAGTACTTC. Protein sequence: CASSQSGGNPETQYF.

This chain joins TRBV6-5 and TRBJ1-6; D unresolved. Germline lookup yields CDR1 MNHEY and CDR2 SVGAGI. The V and J ends lost 0 bases and 7 bases respectively, with 4 bases between them. This CDR3 has 13 residues. The CDR3 nucleotides read TGTGCCAGCAGTTACTCTTACAATTCACCCCTCCACTTT. Its protein product is CASSYSYNSPLHF.

This rearrangement joins TRBV6-1 to TRBJ1-3; D gene ambiguous. The V end lost 2 bases, the J end lost 0 bases, and 8 bases lay between the germline ends. The germline V gene has CDR1 MNHNS and CDR2 SASEGT. CDR3 length: 15 residues. CDR3 region: CASSEFPTSGNTIYF. CDR3 coding DNA: TGTGCCAGCAGTGAATTTCCGACCTCTGGAAACACCATATATTTT.

This clone was picked up one time. The chain links TRBV29-1 to TRBJ2-7; D unresolved. The V and J ends lost 4 bases and 7 bases respectively, with 14 bases between them. Germline CDR1 SQVTM, CDR2 ANQGSEA. There are 12 residues in the CDR3. CDR3 loop: CSVVGNVREQYF. Here the CDR3 DNA reads TGCAGCGTTGTAGGGAATGTTCGAGAGCAGTACTTC.

V is TRBV4-1 and J is TRBJ2-6; either TRBD1 or TRBD2 may supply D (6 bases each). Trimming shortened V by 0 bases and J by 2 bases, and 17 bases separated the two germline ends. CDR1 is MGHRA, CDR2 YSYEKL, per germline. This CDR3 contains 19 residues. CDR3 in amino acids: CASSQDGGLSGPGANVLTF. In DNA form, the CDR3 reads TGCGCCAGCAGCCAAGATGGGGGCCTAAGCGGGCCTGGGGCCAACGTCCTGACTTTC.

The chain couples TRBV6-5 to TRBJ1-2; weak D call: TRBD1 (5 bases). The CDR3 spans 13 residues. V was pared by 5 bases and J by 0 bases, with 7 bases between. Germline loops: CDR1 MNHEY, CDR2 SVGAGI. The CDR3 coding sequence is TGTGCCAGCAGTCAGGGTCCTAACTATGGCTACACCTTC. Its protein product is CASSQGPNYGYTF.

The chain combines TRBV7-2 with TRBJ2-7, with D perhaps TRBD2 (5 bases). The germline V gene has CDR1 SGHTA and CDR2 FQGNSA. V lost 2 bases and J lost 3, with 5 bases in between. The CDR3 is made up of 12 amino acids. CDR3 region: CASSLRDYEQYF. CDR3 bases: TGTGCCAGCAGCTTACGGGACTACGAGCAGTACTTC.

The chain recombines TRBV5-6 with TRBJ2-7; D is unresolved. The germline CDR1 and CDR2 sequences are SGHDT and YYEEEE. Trimming left V 2 bases short and J 6 bases short, with 9 bases between. The CDR3 sequence is 12 residues long. DNA for the CDR3: TGTGCCAGCAGCTTTAGGGCCCCCGAGCAGTACTTC. This translates into CASSFRAPEQYF.

The chain couples TRBV7-3 to TRBJ2-1; possible D gene TRBD2, 6 bases. CDR3 length: 12 amino acids. The V and J ends lost 6 bases and 11 bases respectively, with 14 bases between them. Germline V lookup: CDR1 SGHTA, CDR2 FQGTGA. The CDR3 sequence is CASSQGGTQQFF. The CDR3 DNA sequence: TGTGCCAGCAGTCAAGGCGGGACCCAGCAGTTCTTC.

J is TRBJ1-3 and V is TRBV7-9, with D possibly matching TRBD1 (5 bases). The V end was cut by 2 bases, the J end by 2 bases, with 10 bases between. This CDR3 has 15 residues. Per the germline V gene, CDR1 is SEHNR and CDR2 is FQNEAQ (reference sequence). CDR3 sequence reads: CASSLSSGPGNTIYF. In nucleotides, the CDR3 is TGTGCCAGCAGCTTAAGTTCGGGGCCTGGAAACACCATATATTTT.

The chain uses TRBV2 and TRBJ1-2; 12 nucleotides line up with TRBD1. The CDR3 consists of 16 residues. Germline assignment: CDR1 SNHLY and CDR2 FYNNEI. With 3 bases clipped from V and 4 bases from J, the junction kept 6 bases outside the gene matches. The CDR3 sequence: CASSDLGTGGFYGYTF. For the CDR3, the DNA is TGTGCCAGCAGTGATCTGGGGACAGGGGGCTTCTATGGCTACACCTTC. The full variable domain, with the rest looked up from reference TRBV2 and TRBJ1-2, is EPEVTQTPSHQVTQMGQEVILRCVPISNHLYFYWYRQILGQKVEFLVSFYNNEISEKSEIFDDQFSVERPDGSNFTLKIRSTKLEDSAMYFCASSDLGTGGFYGYTFGSGTRLTVV.

This chain connects TRBV27 to TRBJ1-1; no reliable D call. Germline loops: CDR1 MNHEY, CDR2 SMNVEV (reference sequence). The CDR3 has 14 amino acids. V was shortened by 1 base and J by 2 bases, with 8 bases between the two germline ends. CDR3 DNA: TGTGCCAGCAGTTTATTCCCCGTAAACACTGAAGCTTTCTTT. This sequence encodes CASSLFPVNTEAFF.

The chain carries TRBV7-3 and TRBJ1-1; no firm D call. The CDR3 is 15 residues long. Trimming stripped 1 base from V and 1 base from J, with 10 bases between. Germline CDR1 is SGHTA and CDR2 is FQGTGA. The CDR3 is CASSLRVASNTEAFF. The CDR3 nucleotides read TGTGCCAGCAGCTTAAGGGTGGCCTCGAACACTGAAGCTTTCTTT.

This chain joins TRBV7-9 and TRBJ1-1; 7 nucleotides agree with TRBD1. V gave up 2 bases and J gave up 1 base; unmatched junction bases: 1. This CDR3 is built from 14 residues. The germline CDR1 and CDR2 sequences are SEHNR and FQNEAQ (reference sequence). DNA for the CDR3: TGTGCCAGCAGCTTATCAGGGGGGAACACTGAAGCTTTCTTT. Protein: CASSLSGGNTEAFF.

The chain uses TRBV6-5 and TRBJ2-5; D remains unclear. The CDR3 runs to 15 residues. With 0 bases removed from V and 5 bases from J, the gap between germline ends came to 13 bases. Germline V gene sequence: CDR1 MNHEY, CDR2 SVGAGI. The CDR3 nucleotides are TGTGCCAGCAGTTACTCGAATGGGTTAGGGGAGACCCAGTACTTC. Protein: CASSYSNGLGETQYF.

This chain uses TRBV30 with TRBJ1-1, with D perhaps TRBD1 (6 bases). The CDR3 is 14 residues long. The germline V and J ends were trimmed by 4 bases and 5 bases, with 17 bases remaining between them. Germline V gene data show CDR1 as GTSNPN and CDR2 as SVGIG (reference sequence). This CDR3 reads CAWISGAGWTEAFF. The DNA of the CDR3 is TGTGCCTGGATCTCAGGGGCCGGTTGGACTGAAGCTTTCTTT.